Each of the 30 T cell receptor beta chains below was sequenced from the same sample in a study of CXCR3-negative and CXCR3-positive naive CD8 T cells. Overall study findings and caveats: Against CXCR3-negative naive cells, CXCR3-positive naive cells showed more hydrophobic TRB CDR3s.

Their recognized antigens are unknown. cDNA libraries for TRB were generated by 5' RACE incorporating UMI labels. TCRdb reprocessed the 5' RACE reads and keeps a single row for each CDR3 protein, giving no DNA. The sample holds some 54,000 distinct CDR3 sequences. Sequenced input: naive CXCR3+ CD8+ T cells from blood. Specified subset: CD45RO-CCR7+CD27+CD95- naive CD8+ T cells expressing CXCR3 (TNR3+). These receptors came from a human donor in good health. Some clones in this sample may be carry-over from other donors' samples.

This sequence joins TRBV10-3 and TRBJ2-5. Germline-derived CDR1 and CDR2 are ENHRY and SYGVKD. This CDR3 spans 14 amino acids. The CDR3: CAISDLPDRATQYF.

The chain combines TRBV24-1 with TRBJ2-1; TCRdb's D call of TRBD2 is untestable without DNA. This CDR3 is 16 amino acids long. Germline lookup yields CDR1 KGHDR and CDR2 SFDVKD. CDR3 protein: CATSDLTSGAYNEQFF.

The chain recombines TRBV29-1 with TRBJ2-2; the D call from TCRdb, TRBD1, cannot be confirmed without DNA. The CDR3 loop spans 13 amino acids. Germline assignment: CDR1 SQVTM and CDR2 ANQGSEA. CDR3 protein: CSVELAGAGELFF.

This chain links TRBV11-2 with TRBJ2-2. This CDR3 is built from 14 residues. Germline V gene sequence: CDR1 SGHAT, CDR2 FQNNGV. CDR3 sequence: CASTSSWLLGELFF.

This chain links TRBV6-6 with TRBJ2-1. The CDR3 has 12 residues. Per germline, CDR1 MNHNY and CDR2 SVGAGI (reference sequence). CDR3 in amino acids: CASSLRYNEQFF.

This sequence joins TRBV4-1 and TRBJ2-7; TCRdb selects TRBD2, and the lack of DNA leaves this call unchecked. Germline V gene data show CDR1 as MGHRA and CDR2 as YSYEKL. This CDR3 comprises 15 residues. The CDR3 loop reads CASSLLAGSSYEQYF.

This chain connects TRBV6-5 to TRBJ2-3; TCRdb's D call, TRBD2, is unchecked because there is no DNA. The length of the CDR3 is 15 residues. Germline V CDR1 and CDR2: MNHEY, SVGAGI. The CDR3 sequence: CASSYAAGGTDTQYF.

The CDR3 sequence: CASSLAHQTSVYEQYF. The chain combines TRBV12-3 or TRBV12-4 with TRBJ2-7; TCRdb selects TRBD2, and the lack of DNA leaves this call unchecked. This CDR3 region has 16 residues.

The chain uses TRBV6-5 and TRBJ1-1; with no DNA, the TCRdb D assignment of TRBD1 cannot be verified. CDR1 is MNHEY and CDR2 is SVGAGI in the germline V gene. CDR3 size: 15 residues. This chain's CDR3 is CASAGGGRLVPEAFF.

The genes are TRBV29-1 and TRBJ2-7; TCRdb's D call, TRBD1, is unchecked because there is no DNA. CDR3 length: 14 amino acids. Looked up from germline, CDR1 is SQVTM and CDR2 is ANQGSEA. The CDR3 loop reads CSARTGAFAYEQYF.

V gene TRBV20-1 combines with J gene TRBJ2-3. Per the germline V gene, CDR1 is DFQATT and CDR2 is SNEGSKA (reference sequence). The CDR3 consists of 15 residues. The CDR3 sequence is CSARDQDTATDTQYF.

The chain is built from TRBV12-3 or TRBV12-4 and TRBJ2-7. The CDR3 is 14 residues long. The chain's CDR3 is CASSFEEGNYEQYF.

The gene calls are TRBV5-6 and TRBJ2-3. This CDR3 contains 12 residues. Looked up from germline, CDR1 is SGHDT and CDR2 is YYEEEE. CDR3 region: CASSLLSDTQYF.

The chain has TRBV7-9 and TRBJ2-5; the D call of TRBD1 rests on TCRdb alone, since no DNA is present to check it. The CDR3 runs 13 residues. The germline V gene encodes CDR1 SEHNR and CDR2 FQNEAQ (reference sequence). CDR3 loop: CASSPPLGETQYF. The entire variable domain, with the rest obtained from reference TRBV7-9 and TRBJ2-5, is as follows: DTGVSQNPRHKITKRGQNVTFRCDPISEHNRLYWYRQTLGQGPEFLTYFQNEAQLEKSRLLSDRFSAERPKGSFSTLEIQRTEQGDSAMYLCASSPPLGETQYFGPGTRLLVL.

The chain is built from TRBV7-9 and TRBJ2-7; with no DNA, the TCRdb D assignment of TRBD1 cannot be verified. The germline V gene has CDR1 SEHNR and CDR2 FQNEAQ (reference sequence). The CDR3 is 16 residues long. Here the CDR3 reads CASSSFMLTGAYEQYF.

The chain combines TRBV9 with TRBJ2-2. The CDR3 has 14 amino acids. Germline V CDR1 and CDR2: SGDLS, YYNGEE. This CDR3 reads CASSEMGDTGELFF.

Judged by frequency, this clonotype is medium-sized. J is TRBJ2-7 and V is TRBV11-2; TCRdb picks TRBD1, but there is no DNA to check that call. The CDR3 contains 14 residues. CDR1 and CDR2 (germline): SGHAT, FQNNGV. CDR3 protein: CASSFGRPSYEQYF.

This chain connects TRBV12-3 or TRBV12-4 to TRBJ2-5. There are 13 residues in the CDR3. CDR3 in amino acids: CASSLGFQETQYF.

The chain employs TRBV11-2 and TRBJ1-1; TCRdb's D gene call, TRBD1, goes unchecked for lack of DNA. CDR1 SGHAT and CDR2 FQNNGV come from the germline V gene. The CDR3 is 15 amino acids. CDR3 loop: CASSSTPDLNTEAFF.

The genes are TRBV6-2 or TRBV6-3 and TRBJ2-3. The CDR3 contains 16 residues. Germline CDR1 is MNHEY and CDR2 is SVGEGT. CDR3: CASSYSTVYSTDTQYF.

CDR3 sequence: CSVPIAGGPSEQFF. V is TRBV29-1 and J is TRBJ2-1; TCRdb's D call of TRBD2 is untestable without DNA. The CDR3 has 14 amino acids. Germline V gene data show CDR1 as SQVTM and CDR2 as ANQGSEA.

The chain carries TRBV3-1 and TRBJ2-3. CDR1 and CDR2 (germline): LGHDT, YNNKEL (reference sequence). The CDR3 covers 15 residues. CDR3 loop: CASSQPAKETDTQYF.

The chain links TRBV4-3 to TRBJ2-7. Germline V gene sequence: CDR1 LGHNA, CDR2 YSLEER. The CDR3 runs to 13 residues. CDR3 in amino acids: CASSQDPTYEQYF.

This chain links TRBV3-1 with TRBJ2-7. This CDR3 comprises 12 residues. The germline V gene encodes CDR1 LGHDT and CDR2 YNNKEL (reference sequence). CDR3 loop: CASSQREPEQYF.

The rearrangement links TRBV29-1 to TRBJ1-1; the TCRdb D gene call, TRBD1, has no DNA to confirm it. The V gene's germline CDR1 is SQVTM and CDR2 ANQGSEA. This CDR3 contains 11 residues. The CDR3 loop reads CSVPTGREAFF.

J is TRBJ2-7 and V is TRBV28. Germline V gives CDR1 MDHEN, CDR2 SYDVKM. The CDR3 loop spans 13 amino acids. This CDR3 reads CASSRLGYYEQYF.

The chain combines TRBV10-3 with TRBJ2-1; the D gene TCRdb calls, TRBD1, cannot be checked with no DNA. The CDR3 runs to 15 residues. Germline V gene sequence: CDR1 ENHRY, CDR2 SYGVKD. CDR3 protein: CAISEFREAYNEQFF.

The chain employs TRBV29-1 and TRBJ1-1; the D gene TCRdb calls, TRBD1, cannot be checked with no DNA. Germline CDR1 and CDR2: SQVTM and ANQGSEA. The CDR3 loop spans 13 amino acids. CDR3 region: CSVEGQMNTEAFF.

This chain connects TRBV28 to TRBJ2-7. The CDR3 is 14 amino acids. CDR1 is MDHEN, CDR2 SYDVKM, per germline. CDR3 in amino acids: CASSFQANSYEQYF.

The chain employs TRBV2 and TRBJ2-2; TCRdb's D gene call, TRBD2, goes unchecked for lack of DNA. The CDR3 covers 18 residues. Germline-derived CDR1 and CDR2 are SNHLY and FYNNEI. The CDR3 loop reads CASSEGVRGGLNTGELFF.